The next 17 T cell receptor beta chains were all read from a single sample in a study of T cells after posttransplantation cyclophosphamide. A marrow graft followed busulfan-fludarabine conditioning, with cyclophosphamide on days +3 and +4. Clones were read by immunoSEQ multiplex PCR, and TCRdb kept only the in-frame ones, dropping some. Counted here are about 6,500 clones, approximately 82% occurring once; the ten biggest clones make up 25% to 35%. The material sequenced was CD8+ T cells sorted from PBMCs, taken approximately 190 weeks after allogeneic stem cell transplant with posttransplant cyclophosphamide. The receptor set was obtained from a female patient aged 50-65 years who received an allogeneic stem cell transplant from a related donor, was CMV-positive, and had no GVHD. These T cells may partly come from the graft donor.

This clone appeared once. The rearrangement links TRBV6-5 to TRBJ2-3; TRBD2 might be the D (5 bases). Trimming left V 0 bases short and J 1 base short, with 11 bases between. The CDR3 sequence is 16 residues long. CDR1 is MNHEY, CDR2 SVGAGI, per germline. The CDR3 sequence is CASSYSWPAGTDTQYF. The CDR3 nucleotides are TGTGCCAGCAGTTACTCTTGGCCAGCGGGCACAGATACGCAGTATTTT.

The chain has TRBV27 and TRBJ2-1; a weak D match, TRBD2 (5 bases). The CDR3 has 16 amino acids. CDR1 is MNHEY and CDR2 is SMNVEV in the germline V gene (reference sequence). V dropped 3 bases and J dropped 0 bases, with 12 bases sitting between them. As DNA, the CDR3 is TGTGCCAGCAGTTTTGGTAGCGCAAACTCCTACAATGAGCAGTTCTTC. This sequence encodes CASSFGSANSYNEQFF.

This clone was seen a handful of times. V is TRBV4-1 and J is TRBJ2-1; D unresolved. Germline V gene lookup returns CDR1 MGHRA and CDR2 YSYEKL. CDR3 size: 12 residues. Trimming pared 0 bases from V and 8 bases from J, leaving 5 bases between. The CDR3 sequence is CASSQEAYEQFF. CDR3 in DNA: TGCGCCAGCAGCCAAGAGGCATATGAGCAGTTCTTC.

The CDR3 sequence: CASSPNPGNTIYF. CDR3 DNA: TGCGCCAGCAGCCCCAATCCTGGAAACACCATATATTTT. The chain couples TRBV4-1 to TRBJ1-3; the D is unclear. From germline, CDR1 is MGHRA and CDR2 YSYEKL. The CDR3 runs 13 residues. V lost 4 bases and J lost 2, with 6 bases in between.

The chain joins TRBV27 to TRBJ2-7, with D uncertain. CDR3 size: 12 residues. V was trimmed by 5 bases and J by 4 bases, leaving 9 bases between them. Germline CDR1 MNHEY, CDR2 SMNVEV (reference sequence). The chain's CDR3 is CASSPDTYEQYF. The DNA of the CDR3 is TGTGCCAGCAGTCCCGACACGTACGAGCAGTACTTC.

J is TRBJ2-1 and V is TRBV27, with D perhaps TRBD2 (6 bases). Germline values: CDR1 MNHEY, CDR2 SMNVEV (reference sequence). The CDR3 runs 19 residues. V was cut by 4 bases and J by 5 bases, with 27 bases left in between. CDR3 amino acids: CASSWDSRSFSQIDNEQFF. CDR3 bases: TGTGCCAGCAGTTGGGACTCCCGTTCCTTTTCCCAAATAGACAATGAGCAGTTCTTC.

V is TRBV13 and J is TRBJ2-5, with a weak D call TRBD1 (6 bases). The CDR3 consists of 14 residues. Germline V gene lookup returns CDR1 PRHDT and CDR2 FYEKMQ (reference sequence). The V gene lost 7 bases and the J gene lost 2 bases, with 14 bases spanning the gap. The CDR3 loop is CASTKRGMQETQYF. For the CDR3, the DNA is TGTGCCAGCACAAAGAGGGGGATGCAAGAGACCCAGTACTTC. Full variable domain (missing parts from reference TRBV13 and TRBJ2-5): AAGVIQSPRHLIKEKRETATLKCYPIPRHDTVYWYQQGPGQDPQFLISFYEKMQSDKGSIPDRFSAQQFSDYHSELNMSSLELGDSALYFCASTKRGMQETQYFGPGTRLLVL.

The V and J genes are TRBV27 and TRBJ1-5; D is unclear. The CDR3 is made up of 16 amino acids. Deletions cut 0 bases from V and 0 bases from J, with 9 bases between. Germline-derived CDR1 and CDR2 are MNHEY and SMNVEV (reference sequence). DNA of the CDR3: TGTGCCAGCAGTTTATCAGCCGGGAATAGCAATCAGCCCCAGCATTTT. Amino acid sequence: CASSLSAGNSNQPQHF.

The chain recombines TRBV2 with TRBJ1-6; 8 bases are shared with TRBD1. This CDR3 is built from 14 residues. Unmatched junction bases numbered 5, after V lost 3 bases and J lost 10 bases. Germline V CDR1 and CDR2: SNHLY, FYNNEI. The CDR3 sequence is CASSDDRGMSPLHF. In DNA, the CDR3 is TGTGCCAGCAGTGACGACAGGGGTATGTCACCCCTCCACTTT.

This clone occurred once. The chain combines TRBV7-3 with TRBJ2-2; 7 bases are a match to TRBD1. The CDR3 loop spans 15 amino acids. CDR1 is SGHTA and CDR2 is FQGTGA in the germline V gene. V was clipped by 1 base and J by 5 bases; unmatched bases: 4. The CDR3 DNA sequence: TGTGCCAGCAGCTTAAGGGGACAGAATACCGGGGAGCTGTTTTTT. It yields the protein CASSLRGQNTGELFF.

The rearrangement joins TRBV6-5 to TRBJ1-1, with TRBD1 matching 7 bases. J gave up 10 bases and V 2 bases, and 7 bases lay outside the gene matches. Germline V gene data show CDR1 as MNHEY and CDR2 as SVGAGI. The CDR3 contains 13 residues. CDR3 sequence: CASSYGSTGRAFF. CDR3 sequence (DNA): TGTGCCAGCAGTTACGGCTCGACAGGGAGAGCTTTCTTT.

The chain joins TRBV5-8 to TRBJ1-1; D may be TRBD1 (5 bases). V was trimmed by 1 base and J by 5 bases, leaving 12 bases between them. This CDR3 is 14 amino acids long. Germline V gene data show CDR1 as SGHTS and CDR2 as YDEGEE. The CDR3 spells CASSLRRGRTEAFF. The CDR3 DNA sequence: TGTGCCAGCAGCTTGAGGAGGGGCCGGACTGAAGCTTTCTTT.

This clone was recorded a few times. The chain combines TRBV6-4 with TRBJ2-3; a weak D match, TRBD1 (6 bases). Trimming cost V 6 bases and J 5 bases, with 15 bases left between them. Looked up from germline, CDR1 is MRHNA and CDR2 is SNTAGT. The CDR3 contains 14 residues. The chain's CDR3 is CASSSSSGVDTQYF. The CDR3 DNA follows: TGTGCCAGCAGCTCTAGTTCAGGGGTAGATACGCAGTATTTT.

The rearrangement uses TRBV27 and TRBJ2-3, with D possibly TRBD2 on 6 matching bases. The CDR3 sequence is 17 residues long. V lost 4 bases and J lost 0, with 17 bases in between. The germline V gene has CDR1 MNHEY and CDR2 SMNVEV (reference sequence). Here the CDR3 reads CASSYRPRLGSTDTQYF. CDR3 DNA sequence: TGTGCCAGCAGTTATCGACCCCGACTAGGAAGCACAGATACGCAGTATTTT.

This chain joins TRBV28 and TRBJ2-3, with 7 bases lining up with TRBD1. This CDR3 region has 15 residues. The germline CDR1 and CDR2 sequences are MDHEN and SYDVKM. V trimming: 4 bases; J trimming: 1 base; junction bases outside the gene matches: 5. DNA for the CDR3: TGTGCCAGCAGTTCCACGGGACAGCGCACAGATACGCAGTATTTT. Protein product: CASSSTGQRTDTQYF.

This clone was picked up one time. This rearrangement joins TRBV30 to TRBJ2-6; 8 bases line up with TRBD2. CDR1 GTSNPN and CDR2 SVGIG come from the germline V gene (reference sequence). After removal of 8 bases from V and 0 bases from J, the junction contained 6 bases not matched to a gene. The CDR3 loop spans 15 amino acids. CDR3 in amino acids: CAEGTRLSGANVLTF. The CDR3 DNA is TGTGCCGAAGGGACTAGACTCTCTGGGGCCAACGTCCTGACTTTC.

This chain uses TRBV29-1 with TRBJ2-3; 8 positions agree with TRBD2. V lost 3 bases to trimming and J lost 2 bases; unmatched junction nucleotides: 19. The CDR3 covers 19 residues. Germline values: CDR1 SQVTM, CDR2 ANQGSEA. The CDR3 reads CSVEGDPSGRTSYTDTQYF. The CDR3 region has the DNA TGCAGCGTTGAGGGGGACCCCAGCGGTAGGACTAGCTACACAGATACGCAGTATTTT.